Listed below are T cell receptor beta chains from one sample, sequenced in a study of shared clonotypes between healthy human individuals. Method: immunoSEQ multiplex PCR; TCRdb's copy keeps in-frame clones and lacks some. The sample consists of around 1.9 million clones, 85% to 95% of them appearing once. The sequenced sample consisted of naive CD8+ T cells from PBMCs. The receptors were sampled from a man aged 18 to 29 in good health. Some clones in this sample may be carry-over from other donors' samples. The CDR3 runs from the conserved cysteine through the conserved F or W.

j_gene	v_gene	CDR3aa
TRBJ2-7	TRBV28	CASSLLAGGGYEQYF
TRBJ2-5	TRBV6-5	CASSLLTTGVLETQYF
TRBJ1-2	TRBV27	CASSLTWTGEMNGYTF
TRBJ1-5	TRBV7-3	CASRVSRVQPQHF
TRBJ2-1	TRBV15	CATSRGALSGSSNEQFF
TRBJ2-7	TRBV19	CASSIRTSGRPNYEQYF
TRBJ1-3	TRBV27	CASSLSGGSGNTIYF
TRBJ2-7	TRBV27	CASSSLRTGAYEQYF
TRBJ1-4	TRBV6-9	CAATRATNEKLFF
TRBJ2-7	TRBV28	CASGKKRVIYEQYF
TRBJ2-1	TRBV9	CASSVDGSGSTYNEQFF
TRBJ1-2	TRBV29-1	CSGILPGGYTF
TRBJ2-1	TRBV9	CASSIRDRLYNEQFF
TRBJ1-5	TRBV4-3	CASSQAADRGVWNQPQHF
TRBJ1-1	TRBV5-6	CASSWGPGTEAFF
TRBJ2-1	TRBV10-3	CATGTSGTQNEQFF
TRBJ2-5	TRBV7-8	CASSQRPGLAGPETQYF
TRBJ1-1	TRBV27	CASSPPGQGLNTEAFF
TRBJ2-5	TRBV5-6	CASSWDRAVETQYF
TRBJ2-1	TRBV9	CASSVGGAGDLGRSYNEQFF
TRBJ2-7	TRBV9	CASSPDGKSYEQYF
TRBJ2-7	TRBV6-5	CASSFLGQGGDEQYF
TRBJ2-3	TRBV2	CASRPPGLAGSTDTQYF
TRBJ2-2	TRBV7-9	CASSPGAGQGTTGELFF
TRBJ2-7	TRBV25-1	CASSVGLAGFAYEQYF
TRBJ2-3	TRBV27	CASSPPTGGLDTQYF
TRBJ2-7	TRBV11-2	CASSWGQANYEQYF
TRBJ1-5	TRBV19	CASSGAANSHQPQHF
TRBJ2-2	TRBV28	CASSSKLGGANTGELFF
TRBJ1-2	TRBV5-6	CASSPKGRGDYGYTF
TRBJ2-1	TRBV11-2	CASSLPGNEQFF
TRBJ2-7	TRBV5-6	CASSLTGDPYEQYF
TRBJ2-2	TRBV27	CASSPDAGSTGELFF
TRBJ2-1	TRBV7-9	CASSLPQGSGTGYEQFF
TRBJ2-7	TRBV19	CATLGTEPYEQYF
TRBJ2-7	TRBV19	CASSPSRGGYEQYF
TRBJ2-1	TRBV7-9	CASSLVLDEQFF
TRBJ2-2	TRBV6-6	CASSYARSSGELFF
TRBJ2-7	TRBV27	CASSLRDSRYEQYF